The entry that follows covers one TCR beta chain sequence. Its antigen is currently unknown. Two replicates per tumor sample, mostly from roughly 5 ug of genomic DNA. Profiling relied on immunoSEQ multiplex PCR, and the TCRdb table lists in-frame clones only, not all of them. This sample has roughly 25,000 clones; 25% to 35% occur once, and the top ten carry 15% to 20%. The time point denotes: after neoadjuvant nivolumab, at surgical resection. The patients had HPV-negative, locally advanced oral cavity squamous cell carcinoma. This entry belongs to a study of neoadjuvant anti-PD-1 for oral cavity cancer. For the study at large: Patients without progression received a fourth nivolumab dose around day 43, then surgical resection on days 50-56.

Germline CDR1 MDHEN, CDR2 SYDVKM. The V end was cut by 3 bases, the J end by 4 bases, with 12 bases between. The CDR3 is 14 amino acids. The study, taken as a whole, reports: Larger post-treatment preexisting tumor clones tracked with greater tumor shrinkage.

This receptor was obtained from a person aged 40 to 85 with oral cavity squamous cell carcinoma. The chain couples TRBV28 to TRBJ1-2; TRBD1 might be the D (6 bases). Sequences were derived from tumor tissue, sampled after nivolumab (anti-PD-1) treatment. Written as DNA, the CDR3 is TGTGCCAGCAGTTTTAGGGGGAAGGGCTATGGCTACACCTTC. It is translated as CASSFRGKGYGYTF.